The 15 T cell receptor beta chains presented below share a single source sample, sequenced in a study of T-cell memory formation after mild COVID-19. Each CDR3 protein gets one entry after TCRdb re-called the 5' RACE reads with MiXCR. The table records 200,000 or so distinct CDR3 sequences, around 8.8% of them present only once. The sequenced sample was PBMCs or a T cell subset sorted from them (not recorded which). These receptors were taken from a man between 18 and 29 years old who had mild COVID-19 (a few samples of this study predate the infection). Cell type and time point are not known.

The table lists this clonotype with a few counts. The rearrangement links TRBV2 to TRBJ2-3; the D is unclear. The germline gives CDR1 SNHLY, CDR2 FYNNEI. Trimming stripped 7 bases from V and 2 bases from J, with 16 bases between. The CDR3 is 15 amino acids. CDR3: CASIVDIPTTDTQYF. The CDR3 DNA is TGTGCCAGCATTGTCGACATCCCGACCACAGATACGCAGTATTTT.

This clonotype was observed a handful of times. This CDR3 is CASKLGIPETQYF. CDR3 coding DNA: TGTGCCAGCAAATTGGGGATCCCAGAGACCCAGTACTTC. The genes are TRBV6-2 or TRBV6-3 and TRBJ2-5; D gene ambiguous. Germline V gene sequence: CDR1 MNHEY, CDR2 SVGEGT. The V end was cut by 7 bases, the J end by 4 bases, with 13 bases between. The CDR3 extends over 13 amino acids.

The chain carries TRBV7-9 and TRBJ2-5; TRBD1 matches at 9 bases. CDR1 SEHNR and CDR2 FQNEAQ come from the germline V gene (reference sequence). With 6 bases clipped from V and 5 bases from J, the junction kept 4 bases outside the gene matches. This CDR3 has 13 amino acids. The CDR3 here is CASSSDRGETQYF. The DNA for the CDR3 is TGTGCCAGCAGTTCGGACAGGGGCGAGACCCAGTACTTC. Complete variable domain (other parts from reference TRBV7-9 and TRBJ2-5): DTGVSQNPRHKITKRGQNVTFRCDPISEHNRLYWYRQTLGQGPEFLTYFQNEAQLEKSRLLSDRFSAERPKGSFSTLEIQRTEQGDSAMYLCASSSDRGETQYFGPGTRLLVL.

This clonotype was seen more than once but under ten times. V and J are TRBV6-2 or TRBV6-3 and TRBJ1-2; a weak D match, TRBD1 (5 bases). The germline gives CDR1 MNHEY, CDR2 SVGEGT. V was trimmed by 2 bases and J by 3 bases, leaving 13 bases between them. The CDR3 runs 15 residues. CDR3 DNA sequence: TGTGCCAGCAGTTACCTGGGACCCGGGGACTATGGCTACACCTTC. Residues: CASSYLGPGDYGYTF.

This clonotype was observed at least ten times. V and J are TRBV4-3 and TRBJ1-4; D is perhaps TRBD1 (5 bases). This CDR3 has 13 amino acids. V lost 0 bases, J lost 8 bases, and 7 bases lay in between. Germline lookup yields CDR1 LGHNA and CDR2 YSLEER. The CDR3 sequence: CASSQDWGEKLFF. CDR3 DNA: TGCGCCAGCAGCCAAGATTGGGGGGAAAAACTGTTTTTT.

This clonotype occurred many times. The rearrangement uses TRBV27 and TRBJ2-7, with 9 bases fitting TRBD2. The V and J ends lost 4 bases and 2 bases, in that order; junction bases with no gene match: 6. The CDR3 is 15 amino acids. The germline gives CDR1 MNHEY, CDR2 SMNVEV (reference sequence). CDR3 protein: CASSYKAGGAYEQYF. In DNA form, the CDR3 reads TGTGCCAGCAGTTATAAAGCGGGGGGCGCCTACGAGCAGTACTTC.

V usage is TRBV5-1 and J usage is TRBJ2-4, with D perhaps matching TRBD2 (6 bases). The CDR3 extends over 15 amino acids. Trimming pared 0 bases from V and 4 bases from J, leaving 11 bases between. Per the germline V gene, CDR1 is SGHRS and CDR2 is YFSETQ. CDR3 sequence reads: CASSLVAGSKNIQYF. The CDR3 DNA reads as TGCGCCAGCAGCTTGGTGGCGGGGTCGAAAAACATTCAGTACTTC.

This clonotype has just a few counts. The chain has TRBV9 and TRBJ2-5; D is uncertain. The CDR3 has 15 amino acids. Germline V gene lookup returns CDR1 SGDLS and CDR2 YYNGEE. With 4 bases removed from V and 1 base from J, the gap between germline ends came to 14 bases. The CDR3 reads CASSPRSAGQETQYF. The CDR3 coding sequence is TGTGCCAGCAGCCCCCGCTCGGCCGGCCAAGAGACCCAGTACTTC.

This clonotype has only a few counts. This chain joins TRBV9 and TRBJ1-6; no reliable D call. Trimming took 3 bases from V and 0 from J, leaving 10 bases between them. The CDR3 is 16 residues long. Looked up from germline, CDR1 is SGDLS and CDR2 is YYNGEE. CDR3 residues: CASSGKLSSYNSPLHF. CDR3 DNA sequence: TGTGCCAGCAGCGGGAAGCTGAGCTCCTATAATTCACCCCTCCACTTT.

The V gene is TRBV6-6, the J gene TRBJ1-1, with a tentative D call TRBD1 (5 bases). CDR1 is MNHNY and CDR2 is SVGAGI in the germline V gene (reference sequence). Deletions cut 7 bases from V and 0 bases from J, with 18 bases between. CDR3 length equals 16 residues. DNA for the CDR3: TGTGCCAGCAAAGATAGGACACAGCTCATGAACACTGAAGCTTTCTTT. Its translation is CASKDRTQLMNTEAFF.

In its sample, this clonotype was seen a few times. The CDR3 reads CAWSYGGQSSPLHF. CDR3 nucleotide sequence: TGTGCCTGGAGTTACGGGGGACAGAGTTCACCCCTCCACTTT. The chain combines TRBV30 with TRBJ1-6, with 7 bases that match TRBD1. Germline assignment: CDR1 GTSNPN and CDR2 SVGIG (reference sequence). The CDR3 is 14 amino acids. The junction had 7 bases not matched to a gene; V was cut back by 2 bases and J by 9 bases.

V gene TRBV12-5 combines with J gene TRBJ2-3; D possibly corresponds to TRBD2 (5 bases). The CDR3 has 13 residues. The germline V and J ends were trimmed by 2 bases and 4 bases, with 7 bases remaining between them. Looked up from germline, CDR1 is LGHNT and CDR2 is FRNRAP. This chain's CDR3 is CASGLMEADTQYF. The CDR3 DNA follows: TGTGCTAGTGGTTTGATGGAGGCAGATACGCAGTATTTT.

The chain joins TRBV12-3 or TRBV12-4 to TRBJ2-1; D is perhaps TRBD2 (5 bases). The CDR3 has 14 amino acids. With 6 bases removed from V and 6 bases from J, the gap between germline ends came to 15 bases. The CDR3 DNA is TGTGCCAGCAGGCCTTACGGGGTGCGCAATGAGCAGTTCTTC. This codes for CASRPYGVRNEQFF.

The sample holds a few counts of this clonotype. The CDR3 spells CASSIAGFSNQPQHF. Here the CDR3 DNA reads TGTGCCAGTAGTATAGCCGGCTTTAGCAATCAGCCCCAGCATTTT. The genes are TRBV19 and TRBJ1-5; unclear D gene. V was shortened by 1 base and J by 0 bases, with 7 bases between the two germline ends. The CDR3 extends over 15 amino acids. Germline CDR1 LNHDA, CDR2 SQIVND (reference sequence).

This clonotype was seen only a few times. The chain is built from TRBV5-1 and TRBJ1-1; the D is unclear. There are 15 residues in the CDR3. CDR1 and CDR2 (germline): SGHRS, YFSETQ. V lost 3 bases and J 4 bases, leaving 16 bases between the germline ends. CDR3 nucleotides: TGCGCCAGCAGCTGGGGTGGCGGAGAATTCACTGAAGCTTTCTTT. Protein sequence: CASSWGGGEFTEAFF.